The 23 T cell receptor beta chains below come from one sample, sequenced in a study of blood T cell repertoires in COVID-19. Some clones are missing from TCRdb's copy, which holds only in-frame ones; the method was immunoSEQ multiplex PCR. The table records 310,000 or so clones, approximately 86% of them present only once. Sequenced sample: peripheral blood. These receptor sequences come from a woman in her 30s who had recovered from COVID-19.

The J gene is TRBJ2-7, the V gene TRBV13; D not resolved. V dropped 0 bases and J dropped 7 bases, with 13 bases sitting between them. Germline assignment: CDR1 PRHDT and CDR2 FYEKMQ (reference sequence). The CDR3 extends over 14 amino acids. The CDR3 spells CASSLGSPVREQYF. As DNA, the CDR3 is TGTGCCAGCAGCTTAGGCTCCCCGGTGCGGGAGCAGTACTTC.

The chain recombines TRBV11-2 with TRBJ1-1; D is possibly TRBD1 (5 bases). Germline V lookup: CDR1 SGHAT, CDR2 FQNNGV. The ends were cut back, 4 bases at V and 2 bases at J, with 11 bases in the middle. The CDR3 extends over 14 amino acids. The CDR3: CASSWGGINTEAFF. The CDR3 bases are TGTGCCAGCAGCTGGGGGGGGATCAACACTGAAGCTTTCTTT.

The chain uses TRBV2 and TRBJ1-1; D is perhaps TRBD1 (6 bases). The CDR3 is made up of 15 amino acids. Trimming left V 6 bases short and J 1 base short, with 15 bases between. Germline V gives CDR1 SNHLY, CDR2 FYNNEI. The CDR3 reads CASRGALDRNTEAFF. The DNA for the CDR3 is TGTGCCAGCAGGGGTGCTTTGGACAGGAACACTGAAGCTTTCTTT. The variable domain in full, with the rest retrieved from reference TRBV2 and TRBJ1-1, is EPEVTQTPSHQVTQMGQEVILRCVPISNHLYFYWYRQILGQKVEFLVSFYNNEISEKSEIFDDQFSVERPDGSNFTLKIRSTKLEDSAMYFCASRGALDRNTEAFFGQGTRLTVV.

The J gene is TRBJ2-1, the V gene TRBV6-5; 10 bases map to TRBD2. The CDR3 contains 15 residues. Germline V gene data show CDR1 as MNHEY and CDR2 as SVGAGI. V lost 7 bases and J lost 7; bases outside the gene matches: 10. CDR3 in DNA: TGTGCCAGCACGGTGGGAGCGGGAGGGCCGAATGAGCAGTTCTTC. This encodes CASTVGAGGPNEQFF.

V gene TRBV29-1 combines with J gene TRBJ2-7, with TRBD2 identical over 8 bases. Germline assignment: CDR1 SQVTM and CDR2 ANQGSEA. V trimming: 4 bases; J trimming: 2 bases; junction bases outside the gene matches: 4. The CDR3 is made up of 13 amino acids. This CDR3 is CSVAREVPYEQYF. CDR3 DNA sequence: TGCAGCGTTGCGCGGGAGGTTCCCTACGAGCAGTACTTC.

This chain links TRBV29-1 with TRBJ2-2, with a possible D match to TRBD1 (5 bases). CDR3 length: 14 residues. V was cut by 5 bases and J by 2 bases, with 12 bases left in between. The germline V gene encodes CDR1 SQVTM and CDR2 ANQGSEA. The CDR3 nucleotides read TGCAGCGTTTACAGGATCTCAAACACCGGGGAGCTGTTTTTT. This sequence encodes CSVYRISNTGELFF.

The table lists this clone with a few counts. The gene calls are TRBV5-1 and TRBJ1-5, with D possibly being TRBD1 (5 bases). The CDR3 is 17 amino acids. Germline V gene sequence: CDR1 SGHRS, CDR2 YFSETQ. Trimming left V 1 base short and J 0 bases short, with 14 bases between. The CDR3: CASSLWGGGDSNQPQHF. In DNA form, the CDR3 reads TGCGCCAGCAGCTTGTGGGGAGGAGGGGATAGCAATCAGCCCCAGCATTTT.

The V gene is TRBV28, the J gene TRBJ2-5; maybe TRBD2 (6 bases). Trimming took off 6 bases at V and 2 bases at J, with 13 bases between the two ends. CDR3 length: 14 amino acids. Germline V gene lookup returns CDR1 MDHEN and CDR2 SYDVKM. DNA for the CDR3: TGTGCCAGCAGCACCCGGGACTTACAAGAGACCCAGTACTTC. Protein sequence: CASSTRDLQETQYF.

The chain is built from TRBV28 and TRBJ1-5; 9 bases align to TRBD1. The germline V gene has CDR1 MDHEN and CDR2 SYDVKM. The CDR3 has 14 amino acids. Trimming at V came to 3 bases and at J to 4 bases, leaving 1 base not matched to a gene. CDR3 in amino acids: CASSLGTGNQPQHF. The DNA for the CDR3 is TGTGCCAGCAGTTTGGGGACAGGGAATCAGCCCCAGCATTTT.

The gene calls are TRBV3-1 (or the pseudogene TRBV3-2) and TRBJ2-7, with TRBD2 matching 9 bases. In germline, CDR1 is LGHDT, CDR2 YNNKEL (reference sequence). The trim removed 0 bases at V and 7 bases at J, leaving 10 bases unmatched. This CDR3 is built from 16 residues. CDR3 in DNA: TGTGCCAGCAGCCAAGATAACCTAGCGGGGATCGTGGAGCAGTACTTC. As protein: CASSQDNLAGIVEQYF.

The chain carries TRBV28 and TRBJ1-6; no reliable D call. The CDR3 is 15 residues long. The V gene's germline CDR1 is MDHEN and CDR2 SYDVKM. The V and J ends lost 3 bases and 7 bases respectively, with 13 bases between them. The CDR3 is CASSLPGNGNSPLHF. CDR3 coding DNA: TGTGCCAGCAGTTTGCCCGGGAATGGAAATTCACCCCTCCACTTT. Based on the CDR3 plus reference TRBV28 and TRBJ1-6, the full variable domain is DVKVTQSSRYLVKRTGEKVFLECVQDMDHENMFWYRQDPGLGLRLIYFSYDVKMKEKGDIPEGYSVSREKKERFSLILESASTNQTSMYLCASSLPGNGNSPLHFGNGTRLTVT.

This chain links TRBV6-4 with TRBJ2-3; TRBD1 is a possible D gene (5 bases). The CDR3 has 13 residues. Trimming cost V 3 bases and J 7 bases, with 11 bases left between them. The V gene's germline CDR1 is MRHNA and CDR2 SNTAGT. The CDR3 region has the DNA TGTGCCAGCAGTGAAGGGGAACCTAATACGCAGTATTTT. This encodes CASSEGEPNTQYF.

This sequence joins TRBV5-1 and TRBJ2-3; D is possibly TRBD1 (6 bases). Trimming cost V 0 bases and J 6 bases, with 14 bases left between them. This CDR3 is 15 amino acids long. Germline V gene lookup returns CDR1 SGHRS and CDR2 YFSETQ. The CDR3 DNA follows: TGCGCCAGCAGCTTGGGCAGGGGTGATAAGGATACGCAGTATTTT. This gives the protein CASSLGRGDKDTQYF.

The V and J genes are TRBV27 and TRBJ2-7; the D gene is possibly TRBD1 (6 bases). CDR3 length equals 14 residues. V was trimmed by 6 bases and J by 0 bases, leaving 12 bases between them. The germline gives CDR1 MNHEY, CDR2 SMNVEV (reference sequence). CDR3 protein: CASRNTGSSYEQYF. The CDR3, as DNA: TGTGCCAGCAGGAATACAGGGAGCTCCTACGAGCAGTACTTC.

In its sample, this clone was seen a few times. The chain carries TRBV5-1 and TRBJ2-7; 8 positions agree with TRBD2. The CDR3 is 16 amino acids. V dropped 0 bases and J dropped 3; count of bases not matched to a gene: 8. Per the germline V gene, CDR1 is SGHRS and CDR2 is YFSETQ. CDR3 in amino acids: CASSLGNSGTLYEQYF. CDR3 in DNA: TGCGCCAGCAGCTTGGGGAATAGCGGGACTCTCTACGAGCAGTACTTC.

This chain joins TRBV10-2 and TRBJ2-7; D may be TRBD2 (5 bases). Germline-derived CDR1 and CDR2 are WSHSY and SAAADI. Deletions cut 6 bases from V and 4 bases from J, with 13 bases between. CDR3 length: 13 amino acids. The CDR3 is CASRRDNTYEQYF. In nucleotides, the CDR3 is TGCGCCAGCAGACGGGATAATACATACGAGCAGTACTTC.

The J gene is TRBJ2-2, the V gene TRBV5-1, with TRBD2 matching over 8 bases. V shed 4 bases, J shed 0 bases, and the junction held 2 bases outside the gene matches. The CDR3 is made up of 15 amino acids. The germline CDR1 and CDR2 sequences are SGHRS and YFSETQ. The CDR3 loop is CASSELAANTGELFF. CDR3 DNA: TGCGCCAGCAGCGAACTAGCGGCGAACACCGGGGAGCTGTTTTTT.

The chain is built from TRBV5-8 and TRBJ1-5, with 7 bases fitting TRBD1. Trimming cost V 4 bases and J 1 base; bases outside gene matches: 11. The CDR3 is made up of 17 amino acids. The germline gives CDR1 SGHTS, CDR2 YDEGEE. The CDR3 sequence is CASSQRQGTGSNQPQHF. Written as DNA, the CDR3 is TGTGCCAGCAGCCAACGACAGGGAACGGGAAGCAATCAGCCCCAGCATTTT. The full variable domain, in which reference TRBV5-8 and TRBJ1-5 provide the parts outside the CDR3, is EAGVTQSPTHLIKTRGQQATLRCSPISGHTSVYWYQQALGLGLQFLLWYDEGEERNRGNFPPRFSGRQFPNYSSELNVNALELEDSALYLCASSQRQGTGSNQPQHFGDGTRLSIL.

On this clone: The same CDR3 can be traced to other DNA sequences in this sample. This chain joins TRBV5-6 and TRBJ1-2, with 8 bases fitting TRBD1. The J segment lost 9 bases and the V segment lost 0 bases, leaving 4 bases of the junction unmatched. From germline, CDR1 is SGHDT and CDR2 YYEEEE. CDR3 length: 13 amino acids. The CDR3 is CASSLAGGGSYTF. The CDR3 bases are TGTGCCAGCAGCTTGGCAGGGGGCGGAAGCTACACCTTC.

V gene TRBV5-1 combines with J gene TRBJ2-1, with 10 nucleotides matching TRBD2. The CDR3 sequence is 13 residues long. Germline assignment: CDR1 SGHRS and CDR2 YFSETQ. J lost 9 bases, V lost 4 bases, and 4 bases had no gene match. Written as DNA, the CDR3 is TGCGCCAGCAGCACTAGCGGGGTTCGTGAGCAGTTCTTC. Translated: CASSTSGVREQFF.

The V and J genes are TRBV27 and TRBJ1-2; no definite D call. This CDR3 comprises 14 residues. Germline CDR1 and CDR2: MNHEY and SMNVEV (reference sequence). Trimming stripped 0 bases from V and 4 bases from J, with 9 bases between. The CDR3: CASSLSRGSYGYTF. The CDR3 nucleotides are TGTGCCAGCAGTTTATCGCGGGGTTCCTATGGCTACACCTTC.

The chain couples TRBV21-1 to TRBJ1-1; the table assigns TRBD1, which was not confirmed against the DNA. TRBV21-1 represents a pseudogene. CDR3 length equals 14 residues. CDR3 residues: CASSKGGRGREAFF. The CDR3, as DNA: TGTGCCAGCAGCAAAGGGGGCAGGGGGCGCGAAGCTTTCTTT.

This clone occurred a few times. This chain links TRBV18 with TRBJ1-4; TRBD1 agrees at 7 bases. The germline CDR1 and CDR2 sequences are KGHSH and LQKENI. V dropped 2 bases and J dropped 8; count of bases not matched to a gene: 8. CDR3 length: 15 amino acids. CDR3 DNA: TGTGCCAGCTCACCAGATGCAGGGGGAGGAGAAAAACTGTTTTTT. This translates into CASSPDAGGGEKLFF.